This T cell receptor (beta chain) was documented in a study of response to subunit inactivated influenza vaccine. Study observations and caveats: Authors suggested each seasonal influenza vaccination recruits few new T cells.

This clonotype was seen a handful of times. Its antigen is not known. Using its own MiXCR run on the RT-PCR reads, TCRdb lists one record per CDR3 protein. The sample includes about 700,000 distinct CDR3 sequences, approximately 15% of them seen just once. Germline V gene data show CDR1 as SEHNR and CDR2 as FQNEAQ (reference sequence). Trimming took off 5 bases at V and 2 bases at J, with 15 bases between the two ends. The CDR3 has 15 residues. The sequence came from a man in his fifties who received an inactivated influenza vaccine. Sequencing was performed on PBMCs from blood, taken 14 days before vaccination. V usage is TRBV7-9 and J usage is TRBJ2-5; possibly TRBD1 for D (6 bases). CDR3 nucleotide sequence: TGTGCCAGCAGCGCCCTCCAGGGGCTACAAGAGACCCAGTACTTC. Its protein is CASSALQGLQETQYF.